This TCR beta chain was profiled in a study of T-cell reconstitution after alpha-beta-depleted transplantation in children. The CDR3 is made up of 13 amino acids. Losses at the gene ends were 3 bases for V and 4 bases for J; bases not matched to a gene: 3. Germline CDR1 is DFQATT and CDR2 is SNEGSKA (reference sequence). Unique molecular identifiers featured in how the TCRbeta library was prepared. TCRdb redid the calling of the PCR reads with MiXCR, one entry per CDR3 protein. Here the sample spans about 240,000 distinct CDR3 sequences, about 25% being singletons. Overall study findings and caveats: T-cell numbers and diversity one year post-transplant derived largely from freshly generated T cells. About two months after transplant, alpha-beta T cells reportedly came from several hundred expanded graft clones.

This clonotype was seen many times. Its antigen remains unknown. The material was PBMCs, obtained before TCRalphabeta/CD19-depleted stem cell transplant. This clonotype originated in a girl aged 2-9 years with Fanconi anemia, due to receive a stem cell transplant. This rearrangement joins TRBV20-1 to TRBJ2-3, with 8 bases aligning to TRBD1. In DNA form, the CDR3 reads TGCAGTGCTAGGGCAGGGGGCGCAGATACGCAGTATTTT. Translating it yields CSARAGGADTQYF.